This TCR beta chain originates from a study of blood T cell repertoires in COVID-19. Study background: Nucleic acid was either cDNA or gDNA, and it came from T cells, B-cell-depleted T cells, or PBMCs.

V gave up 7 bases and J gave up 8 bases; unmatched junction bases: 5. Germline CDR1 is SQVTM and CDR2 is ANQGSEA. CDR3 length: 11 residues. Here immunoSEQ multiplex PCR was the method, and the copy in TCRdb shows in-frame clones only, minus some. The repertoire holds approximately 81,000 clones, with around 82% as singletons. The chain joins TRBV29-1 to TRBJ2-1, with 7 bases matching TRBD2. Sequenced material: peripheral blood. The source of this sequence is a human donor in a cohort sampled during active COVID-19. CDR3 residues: CSGGLVDEQFF. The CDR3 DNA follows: TGCAGCGGCGGACTAGTAGATGAGCAGTTCTTC.